The clone carrying this TCR beta chain was seen ten or more times. Amplification of TCR beta CDR3 regions was performed using RNA transcripts as template. HTBI primers were used for first-round RT-PCR of the TCR CDR3. MiXCR, run by TCRdb on the multiplex PCR reads, gives a single entry per CDR3 protein. The sample lists roughly 500,000 distinct CDR3 sequences, approximately 48% seen once, with 35% to 50% in the top ten. The CDR3 is 16 amino acids. The V segment lost 3 bases and the J segment 5 bases; nucleotides outside the gene matches: 11. Germline-derived CDR1 and CDR2 are SGHRS and YFSETQ. This sample was included in a study of T cells in Graves' hyperthyroidism and ophthalmopathy.

This chain joins TRBV5-1 and TRBJ2-5, with TRBD1 matching 9 bases. The TCR comes from an adult woman with Graves' disease, either hyperthyroidism or ophthalmopathy (not recorded which). The source material was peripheral blood or thyroid tissue (not recorded which). The CDR3 spells CASSYGPGQGYETQYF. As DNA, the CDR3 is TGCGCCAGCAGCTATGGCCCGGGACAGGGTTACGAGACCCAGTACTTC.